The 21 T cell receptor beta chains presented below share a single source sample, sequenced in a study of blood T cells in healthy people across ages. Then a second PCR, running about 6 to 11 cycles, was carried out with a sample-barcoded 5' primer and a J-beta primer mix. TCRdb itself ran the 5' RACE reads through MiXCR, one entry per CDR3 protein. The table shows hundreds of thousands of distinct CDR3 sequences, with more than 25% occurring only once. The sequencing sample was made of blood. The origin of the receptors is an elderly woman in good health.

This clonotype was observed many times. A much bigger clone sits one base away, suggesting this may be a read error. The chain employs TRBV6-6 and TRBJ2-5; a possible D gene is TRBD1 (5 bases). V was shortened by 7 bases and J by 5 bases, with 23 bases between the two germline ends. The CDR3 sequence is 16 residues long. The germline CDR1 and CDR2 sequences are MNHNY and SVGAGI (reference sequence). CDR3 residues: CASNSRWGTKEETQYF. The CDR3 nucleotides are TGTGCCAGCAATTCCCGGTGGGGCACCAAAGAGGAGACCCAGTACTTC.

The chain links TRBV18 to TRBJ2-5, with 9 bases fitting TRBD1. The J call may be in error: the DNA end matches TRBJ2-7 better. This CDR3 region has 16 residues. Germline values: CDR1 KGHSH, CDR2 LQKENI. CDR3 in amino acids: CASSPGTGMSLHEQYF. DNA for the CDR3: TGTGCCAGCTCACCAGGGACAGGGATGAGTTTGCACGAGCAGTACTTC.

In its sample, this clonotype was seen many times. V is TRBV7-2 and J is TRBJ2-7, with D possibly being TRBD2 (6 bases). This CDR3 is built from 14 residues. CDR1 and CDR2 (germline): SGHTA, FQGNSA. V was trimmed by 5 bases and J by 1 base, leaving 12 bases between them. In DNA, the CDR3 is TGTGCCAGCAGCCCCGGGAGTTATTCCTACGAGCAGTACTTC. Protein: CASSPGSYSYEQYF.

This clonotype was detected a few times. The CDR3 sequence is CASSWGVTGYGYTF. The CDR3 coding sequence is TGTGCCAGCAGTTGGGGGGTTACGGGCTATGGCTACACCTTC. The rearrangement links TRBV28 to TRBJ1-2; a possible D gene is TRBD1 (5 bases). Trimming took off 4 bases at V and 4 bases at J, with 13 bases between the two ends. The germline V gene has CDR1 MDHEN and CDR2 SYDVKM. The CDR3 totals 14 residues.

Turning to this clonotype: A much more abundant neighbour one base away suggests this may be a read error. The rearrangement uses TRBV5-5 and TRBJ2-1, with TRBD2 matching 10 bases. V was clipped by 4 bases and J by 10 bases; unmatched bases: 8. CDR1 and CDR2 (germline): SGHKS, YYEKEE (reference sequence). The CDR3 runs to 14 residues. DNA of the CDR3: TGTGCCAGCAGCAATACCGGGACTAGCGCCGAGCAGTTCTTC. It specifies CASSNTGTSAEQFF.

This clonotype was counted many times. This sequence joins TRBV27 and TRBJ1-2; perhaps TRBD1 as D (5 bases). Germline V gene lookup returns CDR1 MNHEY and CDR2 SMNVEV (reference sequence). V lost 3 bases and J lost 5, with 16 bases in between. This CDR3 has 15 residues. Here the CDR3 DNA reads TGTGCCAGCAGTTTTCGGGGCTTCAAGTTTTATGGCTACACCTTC. It yields the protein CASSFRGFKFYGYTF.

This chain connects TRBV3-1 to TRBJ2-2; 15 bases fit TRBD2. This CDR3 is built from 20 residues. Germline V gene sequence: CDR1 LGHDT, CDR2 YNNKEL (reference sequence). V lost 3 bases and J lost 4; bases outside the gene matches: 12. CDR3 sequence reads: CASSHGGSGLAGGLTGELFF. The CDR3 region has the DNA TGTGCCAGCAGCCATGGGGGATCGGGACTAGCGGGGGGCCTCACCGGGGAGCTGTTTTTT.

This clonotype was counted many times. The J gene is TRBJ2-5, the V gene TRBV7-2, with 8 nucleotides matching TRBD2. From germline, CDR1 is SGHTA and CDR2 FQGNSA. CDR3 length equals 17 residues. The junction had 12 bases not matched to a gene; V was cut back by 1 base and J by 5 bases. For the CDR3, the DNA is TGTGCCAGCAGCTTAGGGTACGGGGGGGTACATGGTGAGACCCAGTACTTC. It yields the protein CASSLGYGGVHGETQYF. The entire variable domain, with the rest obtained from reference TRBV7-2 and TRBJ2-5, is as follows: GAGVSQSPSNKVTEKGKDVELRCDPISGHTALYWYRQSLGQGLEFLIYFQGNSAPDKSGLPSDRFSAERTGGSVSTLTIQRTQQEDSAVYLCASSLGYGGVHGETQYFGPGTRLLVL.

CDR3 in DNA: TGTGCCAGCAGTTTTGGGGGGGCCGGGGATACGCAGTATTTT. This translates into CASSFGGAGDTQYF. This chain joins TRBV12-3 or TRBV12-4 and TRBJ2-3; D perhaps matches TRBD2 (7 bases). V shed 3 bases and J shed 6 bases, with 13 bases lying between them. CDR3 size: 14 residues.

This clonotype has ten or more counts. The V call is TRBV6-2 or TRBV6-3, the J call TRBJ2-7; 8 positions match TRBD2. CDR3 size: 14 residues. Germline assignment: CDR1 MNHEY and CDR2 SVGEGT. J was trimmed by 2 bases and V by 11 bases; bases with no gene match: 11. The CDR3 nucleotides read TGTGCCGCCGTCCGAATGCGGGGGGCCTACGAGCAGTACTTC. Translating gives CAAVRMRGAYEQYF.

This clonotype was seen many times. V is TRBV7-2 and J is TRBJ2-7, with D maybe TRBD1 (6 bases). Deletions cut 2 bases from V and 2 bases from J, with 10 bases between. Germline V gives CDR1 SGHTA, CDR2 FQGNSA. The length of the CDR3 is 14 residues. CDR3: CASSLLAGAYEQYF. CDR3 DNA: TGTGCCAGCAGCTTATTGGCAGGGGCCTACGAGCAGTACTTC.

This clonotype appeared a few times. The rearrangement uses TRBV30 and TRBJ2-5, with 9 bases fitting TRBD1. The CDR3 contains 13 residues. Germline V gives CDR1 GTSNPN, CDR2 SVGIG (reference sequence). With 0 bases clipped from V and 5 bases from J, the junction kept 1 base outside the gene matches. CDR3 protein: CAWSVQGAETQYF. The CDR3 region has the DNA TGTGCCTGGAGTGTACAGGGGGCGGAGACCCAGTACTTC.

The rearrangement uses TRBV29-1 and TRBJ2-5, with D possibly TRBD1 on 6 matching bases. The end of the DNA fits TRBJ2-7 better, so the J call may be wrong. Per the germline V gene, CDR1 is SQVTM and CDR2 is ANQGSEA. The CDR3 runs 11 residues. CDR3 coding DNA: TGCAGCGTCACACAGGGTGCCGAGCAGTACTTC. This translates into CSVTQGAEQYF.

At least ten counts were recorded for this clonotype. The chain carries TRBV6-2 or TRBV6-3 and TRBJ2-3, with 7 bases aligning to TRBD2. Germline-derived CDR1 and CDR2 are MNHEY and SVGEGT. Losses at the gene ends were 6 bases for V and 0 bases for J; bases not matched to a gene: 12. CDR3 length: 17 amino acids. CDR3 coding DNA: TGTGCCAGCAGACCCAGCGGGGCCACTCCTAGCACAGATACGCAGTATTTT. Protein: CASRPSGATPSTDTQYF.

V usage is TRBV29-1 and J usage is TRBJ1-4; 7 nucleotides agree with TRBD1. V was pared by 7 bases and J by 4 bases, with 6 bases of the junction left unmatched. There are 13 residues in the CDR3. Per germline, CDR1 SQVTM and CDR2 ANQGSEA. CDR3 region: CSGPGQLNEKLFF. CDR3 DNA: TGCAGCGGACCGGGACAGCTTAATGAAAAACTGTTTTTT.

This clonotype was counted many times. The rearrangement uses TRBV7-2 and TRBJ2-4; TRBD1 might be the D (6 bases). The CDR3 is 13 residues long. Trimming left V 5 bases short and J 15 bases short, with 20 bases between. Per germline, CDR1 SGHTA and CDR2 FQGNSA. The CDR3 nucleotides read TGTGCCAGCAGCGCCCAGGGGATCCGCGGGCGGTACTTC. Its translation is CASSAQGIRGRYF.

The V and J genes are TRBV6-5 and TRBJ1-1; D possibly corresponds to TRBD1 (5 bases). The germline V and J ends were trimmed by 6 bases and 4 bases, with 15 bases remaining between them. The CDR3 runs 14 residues. Germline V gene sequence: CDR1 MNHEY, CDR2 SVGAGI. CDR3 coding DNA: TGTGCCAGCAGAATCGGCAGGGAGGGCACTGAAGCTTTCTTT. Its protein is CASRIGREGTEAFF.

This clonotype was observed a few times. The V gene is TRBV6-5, the J gene TRBJ1-6; D possibly corresponds to TRBD1 (6 bases). Trimming took off 5 bases at V and 10 bases at J, with 15 bases between the two ends. Germline CDR1 reads MNHEY; CDR2 reads SVGAGI. The CDR3 extends over 14 amino acids. Here the CDR3 reads CASSAHRARSPLHF. CDR3 DNA: TGTGCCAGCAGTGCGCACAGGGCGCGCTCACCCCTCCACTTT.

Turning to this clonotype: Being one base from a much bigger clone, this may be a read error. CDR3 sequence (DNA): TGTGCCAGCAGTTTAAGCCGGGACAGGGGAGGGGAGACCCAGTACTTC. Protein sequence: CASSLSRDRGGETQYF. V and J are TRBV12-3 or TRBV12-4 and TRBJ2-5, with 10 bases matching TRBD1. The CDR3 has 16 residues. Trimming at V came to 2 bases and at J to 5 bases, leaving 8 bases not matched to a gene.

This clonotype was detected ten times or more. This chain connects TRBV5-1 to TRBJ2-1, with 9 bases fitting TRBD2. Trimming cost V 0 bases and J 3 bases; bases outside gene matches: 1. CDR1 SGHRS and CDR2 YFSETQ come from the germline V gene. The CDR3 is made up of 15 amino acids. The CDR3 DNA reads TGCGCCAGCAGCTTGGGACTAGCGGACTACAATGAGCAGTTCTTC. Translating it yields CASSLGLADYNEQFF.

This clonotype was seen a few times. A clone one base away is much larger, so this may be a read error. V is TRBV2 and J is TRBJ2-5; 7 bases fit TRBD1. Germline loops: CDR1 SNHLY, CDR2 FYNNEI. V was clipped by 6 bases and J by 11 bases; unmatched bases: 9. This CDR3 contains 12 residues. CDR3 nucleotides: TGTGCCAGCAGCGGACAGGACGGAGAGCAGTACTTC. Translated: CASSGQDGEQYF.